This record looks at one T cell receptor (beta chain) sequence and its context. Terminally differentiated effector memory CD45RA+ cells were left out of the naive CD8 fraction, which was CD45RO-negative and positively selected for CCR7. The donor cohort consisted entirely of Caucasian adults residing in Nashville, Tennessee. The sample originates from a study of shared clonotypes between healthy human individuals. The CDR3 sequence is 15 residues long. V shed 0 bases and J 3 bases; nucleotides not matched to a gene: 4. Germline CDR1 and CDR2: MGHRA and YSYEKL. Profiled with immunoSEQ multiplex PCR; TCRdb holds only in-frame clones, not every one. This table holds approximately 1.9 million clones, 93% found once.

The sequence derives from a man aged 18 to 29 in good health. Some clones in this sample may be carry-over from other donors' samples. This chain uses TRBV4-1 with TRBJ1-2; 7 positions match TRBD1. Material for sequencing was naive CD8+ T cells from PBMCs. CDR3 sequence (DNA): TGCGCCAGCAGCCAAGACGACAGGGAGTACTATGGCTACACCTTC. Translated, it gives CASSQDDREYYGYTF.